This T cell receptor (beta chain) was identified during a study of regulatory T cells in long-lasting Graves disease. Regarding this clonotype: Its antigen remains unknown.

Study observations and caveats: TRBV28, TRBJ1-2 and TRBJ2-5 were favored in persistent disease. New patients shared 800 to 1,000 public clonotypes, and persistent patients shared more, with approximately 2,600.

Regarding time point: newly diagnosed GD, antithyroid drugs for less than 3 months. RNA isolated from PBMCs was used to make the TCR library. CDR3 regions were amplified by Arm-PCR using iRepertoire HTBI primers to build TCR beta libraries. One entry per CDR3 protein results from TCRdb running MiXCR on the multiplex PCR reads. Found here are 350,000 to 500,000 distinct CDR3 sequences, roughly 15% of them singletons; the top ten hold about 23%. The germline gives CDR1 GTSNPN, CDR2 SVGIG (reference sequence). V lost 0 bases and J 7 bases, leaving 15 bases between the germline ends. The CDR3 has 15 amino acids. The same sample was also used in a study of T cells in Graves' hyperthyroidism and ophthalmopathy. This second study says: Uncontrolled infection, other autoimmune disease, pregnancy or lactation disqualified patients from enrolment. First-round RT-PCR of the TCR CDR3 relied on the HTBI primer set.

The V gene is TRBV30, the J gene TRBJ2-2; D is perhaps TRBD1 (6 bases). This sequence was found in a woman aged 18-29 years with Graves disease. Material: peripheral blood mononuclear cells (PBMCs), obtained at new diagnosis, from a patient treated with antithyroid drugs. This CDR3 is CAWSVFRGFGGELFF. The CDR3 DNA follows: TGTGCCTGGAGTGTTTTCAGGGGCTTCGGCGGGGAGCTGTTTTTT.